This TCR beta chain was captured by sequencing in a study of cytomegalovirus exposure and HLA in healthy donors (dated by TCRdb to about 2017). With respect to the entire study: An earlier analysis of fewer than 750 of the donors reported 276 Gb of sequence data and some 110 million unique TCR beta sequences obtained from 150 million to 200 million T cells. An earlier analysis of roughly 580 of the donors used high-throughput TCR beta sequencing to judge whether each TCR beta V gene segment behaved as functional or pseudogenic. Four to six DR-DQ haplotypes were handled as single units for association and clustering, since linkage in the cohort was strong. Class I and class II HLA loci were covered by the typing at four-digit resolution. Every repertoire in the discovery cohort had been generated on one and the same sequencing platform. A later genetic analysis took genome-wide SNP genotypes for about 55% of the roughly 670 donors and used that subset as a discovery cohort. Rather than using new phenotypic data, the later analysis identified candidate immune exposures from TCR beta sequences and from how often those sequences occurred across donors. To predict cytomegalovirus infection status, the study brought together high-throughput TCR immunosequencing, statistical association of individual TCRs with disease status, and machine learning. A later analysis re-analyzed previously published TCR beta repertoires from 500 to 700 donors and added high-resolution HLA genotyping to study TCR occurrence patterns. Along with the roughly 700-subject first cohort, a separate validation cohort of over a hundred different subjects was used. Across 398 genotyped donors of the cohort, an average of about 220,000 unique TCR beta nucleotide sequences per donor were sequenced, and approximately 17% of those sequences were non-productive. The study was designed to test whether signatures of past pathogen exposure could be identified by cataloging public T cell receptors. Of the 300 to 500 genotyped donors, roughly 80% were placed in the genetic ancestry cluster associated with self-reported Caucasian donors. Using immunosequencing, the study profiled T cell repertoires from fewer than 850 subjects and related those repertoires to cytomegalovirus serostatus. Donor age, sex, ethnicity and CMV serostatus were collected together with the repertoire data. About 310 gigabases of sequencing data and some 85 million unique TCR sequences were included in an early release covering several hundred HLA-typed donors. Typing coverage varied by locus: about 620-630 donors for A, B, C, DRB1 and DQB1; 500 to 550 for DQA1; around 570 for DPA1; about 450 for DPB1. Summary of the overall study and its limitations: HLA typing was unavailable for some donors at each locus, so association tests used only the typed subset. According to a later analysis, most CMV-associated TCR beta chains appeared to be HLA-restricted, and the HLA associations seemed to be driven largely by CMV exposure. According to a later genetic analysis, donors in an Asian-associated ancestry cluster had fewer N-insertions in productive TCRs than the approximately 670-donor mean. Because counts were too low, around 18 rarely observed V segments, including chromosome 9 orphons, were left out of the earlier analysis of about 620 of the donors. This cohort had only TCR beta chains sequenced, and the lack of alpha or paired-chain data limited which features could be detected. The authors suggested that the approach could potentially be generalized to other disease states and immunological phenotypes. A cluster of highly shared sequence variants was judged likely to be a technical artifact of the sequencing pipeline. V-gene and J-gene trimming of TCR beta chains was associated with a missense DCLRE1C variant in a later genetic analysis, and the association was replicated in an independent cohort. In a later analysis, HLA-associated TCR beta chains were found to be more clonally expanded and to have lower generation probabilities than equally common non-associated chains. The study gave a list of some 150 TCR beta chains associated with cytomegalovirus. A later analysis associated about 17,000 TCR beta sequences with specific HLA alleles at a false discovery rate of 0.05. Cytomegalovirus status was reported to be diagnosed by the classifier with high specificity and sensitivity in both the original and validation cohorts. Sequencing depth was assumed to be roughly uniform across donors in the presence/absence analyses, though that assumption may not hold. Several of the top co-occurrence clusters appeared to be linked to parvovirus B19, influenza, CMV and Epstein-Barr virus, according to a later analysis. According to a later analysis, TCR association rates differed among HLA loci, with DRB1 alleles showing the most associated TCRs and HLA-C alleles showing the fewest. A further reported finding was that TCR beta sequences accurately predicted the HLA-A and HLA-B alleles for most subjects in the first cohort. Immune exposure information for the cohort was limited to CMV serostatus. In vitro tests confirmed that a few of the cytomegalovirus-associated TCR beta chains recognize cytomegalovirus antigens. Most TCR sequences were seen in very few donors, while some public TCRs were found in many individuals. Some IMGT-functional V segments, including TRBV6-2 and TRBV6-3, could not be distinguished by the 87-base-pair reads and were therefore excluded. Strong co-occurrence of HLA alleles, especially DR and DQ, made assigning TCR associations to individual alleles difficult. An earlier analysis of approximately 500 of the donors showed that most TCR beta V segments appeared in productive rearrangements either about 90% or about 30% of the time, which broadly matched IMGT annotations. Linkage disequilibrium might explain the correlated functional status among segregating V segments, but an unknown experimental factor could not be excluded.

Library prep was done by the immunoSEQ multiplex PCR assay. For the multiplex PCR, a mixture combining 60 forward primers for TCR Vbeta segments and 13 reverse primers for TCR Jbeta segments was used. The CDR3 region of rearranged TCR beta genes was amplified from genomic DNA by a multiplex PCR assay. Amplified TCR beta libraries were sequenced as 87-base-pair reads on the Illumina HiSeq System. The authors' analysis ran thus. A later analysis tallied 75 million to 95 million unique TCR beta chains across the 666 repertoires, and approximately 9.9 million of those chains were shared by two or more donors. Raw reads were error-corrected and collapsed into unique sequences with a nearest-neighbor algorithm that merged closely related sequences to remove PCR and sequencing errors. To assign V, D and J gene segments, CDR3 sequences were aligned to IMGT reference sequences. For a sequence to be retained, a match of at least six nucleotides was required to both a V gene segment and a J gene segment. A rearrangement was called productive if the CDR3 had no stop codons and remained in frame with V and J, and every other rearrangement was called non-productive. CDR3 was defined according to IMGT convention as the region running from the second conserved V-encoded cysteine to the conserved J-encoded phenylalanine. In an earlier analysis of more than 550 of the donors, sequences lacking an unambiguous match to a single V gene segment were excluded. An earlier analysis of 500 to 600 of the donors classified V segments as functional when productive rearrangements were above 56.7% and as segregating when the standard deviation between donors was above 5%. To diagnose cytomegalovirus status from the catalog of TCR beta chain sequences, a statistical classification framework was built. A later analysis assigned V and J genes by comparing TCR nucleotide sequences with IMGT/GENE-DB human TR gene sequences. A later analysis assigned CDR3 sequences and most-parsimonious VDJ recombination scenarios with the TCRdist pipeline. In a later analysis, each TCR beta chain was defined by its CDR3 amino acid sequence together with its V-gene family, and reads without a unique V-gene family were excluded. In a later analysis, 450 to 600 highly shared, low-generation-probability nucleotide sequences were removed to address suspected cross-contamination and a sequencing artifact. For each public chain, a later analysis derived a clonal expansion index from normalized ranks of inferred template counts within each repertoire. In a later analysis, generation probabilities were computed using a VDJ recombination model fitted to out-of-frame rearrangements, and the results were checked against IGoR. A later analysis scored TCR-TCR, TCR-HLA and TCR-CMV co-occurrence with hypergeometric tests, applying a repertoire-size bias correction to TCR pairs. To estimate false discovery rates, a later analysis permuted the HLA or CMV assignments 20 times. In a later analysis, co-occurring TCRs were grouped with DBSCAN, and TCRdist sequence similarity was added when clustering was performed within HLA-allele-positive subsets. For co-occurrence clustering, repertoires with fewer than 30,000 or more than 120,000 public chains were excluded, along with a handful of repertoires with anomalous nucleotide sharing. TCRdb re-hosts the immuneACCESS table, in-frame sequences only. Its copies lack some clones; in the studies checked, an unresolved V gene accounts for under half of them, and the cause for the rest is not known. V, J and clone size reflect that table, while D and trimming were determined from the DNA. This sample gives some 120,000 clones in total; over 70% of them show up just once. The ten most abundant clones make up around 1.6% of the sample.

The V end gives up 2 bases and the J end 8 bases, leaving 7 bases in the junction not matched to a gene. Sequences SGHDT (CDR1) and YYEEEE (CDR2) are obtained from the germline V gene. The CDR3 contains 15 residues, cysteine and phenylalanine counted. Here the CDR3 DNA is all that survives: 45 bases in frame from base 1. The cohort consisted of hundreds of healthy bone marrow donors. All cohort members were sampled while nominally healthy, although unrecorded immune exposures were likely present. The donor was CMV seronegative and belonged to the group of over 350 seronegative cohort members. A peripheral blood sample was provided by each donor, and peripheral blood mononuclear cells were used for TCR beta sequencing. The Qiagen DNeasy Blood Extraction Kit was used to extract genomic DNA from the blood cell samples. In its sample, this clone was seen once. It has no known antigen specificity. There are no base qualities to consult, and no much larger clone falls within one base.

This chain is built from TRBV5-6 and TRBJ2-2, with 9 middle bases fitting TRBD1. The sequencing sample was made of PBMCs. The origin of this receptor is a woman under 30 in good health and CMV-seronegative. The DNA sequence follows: TGTGCCAGCAGCTTCGGGACAGGGAACGCTGGGGAGCTGTTTTTT. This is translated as CASSFGTGNAGELFF.